Here is one TCR beta chain with its context. The entry originates in a study of sequential checkpoint blockade in melanoma. About the study: Arm A got nivolumab then ipilimumab; arm B the reverse, 1:1. Each arm's sequence ended with maintenance nivolumab.

The protocol was immunoSEQ multiplex PCR, while the TCRdb copy is restricted to in-frame clones and leaves out a portion. The sample consists of about 15,000 clones, around 77% of them appearing once. Treatment denoted: randomized to nivolumab then ipilimumab (arm A) or the reverse (arm B). No patient had prior DNA-damaging chemotherapy. Sorted cells were live CD3+CD8+, lacking CD19 and CD56, from PBMCs. Germline V CDR1 and CDR2: MNHEY, SMNVEV (reference sequence). The junction had 8 bases not matched to a gene; V was cut back by 6 bases and J by 7 bases. The CDR3 consists of 14 residues. The TCR sequence derives from a human donor with melanoma. The chain has TRBV27 and TRBJ2-7, with 11 bases lining up with TRBD1. This sample comprised CD8+ T cells sorted from blood (inferred from file names), obtained from a patient given nivolumab and ipilimumab in sequence. As DNA, the CDR3 is TGTGCCAGCAGCTTGCCGGGACAGGGGGGTGAGCAGTACTTC. Encoded protein: CASSLPGQGGEQYF.